What follows are 2 T cell receptor beta chains derived from one specimen sequenced in a study of T cell changes during pregnancy in multiple sclerosis. The method was immunoSEQ multiplex PCR; TCRdb's version includes in-frame clones alone and lacks a portion of them. The table records roughly 48,000 clones, 92% of them present only once. This specimen was CD4+ T cells from peripheral blood mononuclear cells, taken in the second trimester of pregnancy. Receptor source: a female donor in good health, enrolled as a control in a pregnancy study.

In nucleotides, the CDR3 is TGTGCCAGCTCACCGAGTAGCTTGGTCACAGATACGCAGTATTTT. Protein sequence: CASSPSSLVTDTQYF. The rearrangement uses TRBV18 and TRBJ2-3, with D uncertain. Deletions cut 3 bases from V and 2 bases from J, with 12 bases between. Germline V gene lookup returns CDR1 KGHSH and CDR2 LQKENI. The CDR3 totals 15 residues.

This clone was detected once. The gene calls are TRBV4-1 and TRBJ1-5; unclear D gene. Trimming cost V 0 bases and J 7 bases, with 7 bases left between them. The CDR3 totals 13 residues. Per the germline V gene, CDR1 is MGHRA and CDR2 is YSYEKL. This CDR3 is CASSQDPRQPQHF. The DNA for the CDR3 is TGCGCCAGCAGCCAAGATCCTCGGCAGCCCCAGCATTTT.